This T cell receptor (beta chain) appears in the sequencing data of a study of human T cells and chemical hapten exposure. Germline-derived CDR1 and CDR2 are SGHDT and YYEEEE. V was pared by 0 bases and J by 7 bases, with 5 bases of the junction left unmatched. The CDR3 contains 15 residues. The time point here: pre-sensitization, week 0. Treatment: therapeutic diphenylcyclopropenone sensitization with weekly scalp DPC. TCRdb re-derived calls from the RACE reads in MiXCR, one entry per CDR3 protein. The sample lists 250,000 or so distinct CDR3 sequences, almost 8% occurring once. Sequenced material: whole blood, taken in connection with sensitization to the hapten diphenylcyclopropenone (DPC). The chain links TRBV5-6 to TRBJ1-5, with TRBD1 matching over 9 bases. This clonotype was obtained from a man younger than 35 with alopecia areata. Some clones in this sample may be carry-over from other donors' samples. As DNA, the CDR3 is TGTGCCAGCAGCTTGGCTGGGACAGGGCCACAGCCCCAGCATTTT. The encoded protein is CASSLAGTGPQPQHF.